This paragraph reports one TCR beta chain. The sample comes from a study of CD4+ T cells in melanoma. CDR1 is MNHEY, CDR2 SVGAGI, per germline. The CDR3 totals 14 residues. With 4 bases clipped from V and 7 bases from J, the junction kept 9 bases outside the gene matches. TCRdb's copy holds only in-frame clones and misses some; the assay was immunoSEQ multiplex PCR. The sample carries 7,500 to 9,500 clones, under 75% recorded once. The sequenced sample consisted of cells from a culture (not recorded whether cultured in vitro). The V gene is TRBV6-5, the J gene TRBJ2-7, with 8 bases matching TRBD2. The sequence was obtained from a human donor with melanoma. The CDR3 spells CASSWNGGAREQYF. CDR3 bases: TGTGCCAGCAGTTGGAACGGGGGGGCCAGGGAGCAGTACTTC.